The 20 T cell receptor beta chains in this list originate from one sample, sequenced in a study of T cell changes during pregnancy in multiple sclerosis. Sequencing used immunoSEQ multiplex PCR; TCRdb keeps in-frame clones, though not all of them. The sample has 70,000 to 95,000 clones, approximately 94% seen once. Sequences were derived from peripheral blood, sampled in the second trimester of pregnancy. The receptors were sampled from a female donor in good health, enrolled as a control in a pregnancy study.

The V and J genes are TRBV5-1 and TRBJ2-1; 8 positions agree with TRBD1. The CDR3 loop spans 13 amino acids. The V gene's germline CDR1 is SGHRS and CDR2 YFSETQ. The J segment lost 4 bases and the V segment lost 5 bases, leaving 2 bases of the junction unmatched. This CDR3 is CASRDREYNEQFF. The CDR3, as DNA: TGCGCCAGCAGGGACAGGGAATACAATGAGCAGTTCTTC.

CDR3 loop: CASTRGLGQPQHF. In DNA form, the CDR3 reads TGTGCCAGCACCAGGGGGCTTGGACAGCCCCAGCATTTT. This chain links TRBV2 with TRBJ1-5; 8 bases are shared with TRBD1. The junction had 6 bases not matched to a gene; V was cut back by 7 bases and J by 7 bases. CDR1 is SNHLY and CDR2 is FYNNEI in the germline V gene. The CDR3 totals 13 residues.

The chain carries TRBV28 and TRBJ1-1; maybe TRBD1 (5 bases). Between the trimmed V and J ends, which lost 4 bases and 10 bases, there was a span of 19 bases. Germline CDR1 MDHEN, CDR2 SYDVKM. CDR3 length equals 14 residues. In DNA form, the CDR3 reads TGTGCCAGCAGTTCGATAGACAGCGTTGGCGGAGCTTTCTTT. As protein: CASSSIDSVGGAFF. Variable domain in full (rest from reference TRBV28 and TRBJ1-1): DVKVTQSSRYLVKRTGEKVFLECVQDMDHENMFWYRQDPGLGLRLIYFSYDVKMKEKGDIPEGYSVSREKKERFSLILESASTNQTSMYLCASSSIDSVGGAFFGQGTRLTVV.

This chain uses TRBV7-2 with TRBJ2-6; perhaps TRBD2 as D (6 bases). Germline V gene sequence: CDR1 SGHTA, CDR2 FQGNSA. The V end lost 2 bases, the J end lost 0 bases, and 11 bases lay between the germline ends. This CDR3 is built from 17 residues. DNA for the CDR3: TGTGCCAGCAGCTTATTAGCGGTAGGCTCTGGGGCCAACGTCCTGACTTTC. It encodes CASSLLAVGSGANVLTF.

The V call is TRBV5-1, the J call TRBJ2-7; D is unclear. V was trimmed by 1 base and J by 5 bases, leaving 10 bases between them. The CDR3 contains 13 residues. The V gene's germline CDR1 is SGHRS and CDR2 YFSETQ. The CDR3 DNA follows: TGCGCCAGCAGCTTGTCCCTTAATAACGAGCAGTACTTC. Its translation is CASSLSLNNEQYF.

This chain uses TRBV5-1 with TRBJ1-6; D is possibly TRBD1 (5 bases). This CDR3 is 14 amino acids long. The ends were cut back, 0 bases at V and 10 bases at J, with 11 bases in the middle. Germline loops: CDR1 SGHRS, CDR2 YFSETQ. As DNA, the CDR3 is TGCGCCAGCAGCTTGGGCCAGGGTGAATCACCCCTCCACTTT. Its protein is CASSLGQGESPLHF.

In DNA, the CDR3 is TGTGCCAGTATTCGGCCGGGGGGGAACACTGAAGCTTTCTTT. Amino acids: CASIRPGGNTEAFF. V usage is TRBV19 and J usage is TRBJ1-1; a possible D gene is TRBD1 (5 bases). V dropped 7 bases and J dropped 1 base, with 13 bases sitting between them. This CDR3 comprises 14 residues. In germline, CDR1 is LNHDA, CDR2 SQIVND (reference sequence).

The chain has TRBV6-6 and TRBJ1-1; D may be TRBD1 (5 bases). The germline V gene has CDR1 MNHNY and CDR2 SVGAGI (reference sequence). Between the trimmed V and J ends, which lost 2 bases and 1 base, there was a span of 8 bases. The CDR3 loop spans 14 amino acids. The CDR3 DNA follows: TGTGCCAGCAGTTACAGGACACCGAACACTGAAGCTTTCTTT. This translates into CASSYRTPNTEAFF.

This chain joins TRBV2 and TRBJ1-5; the D gene is possibly TRBD1 (5 bases). V shed 7 bases and J shed 4 bases, with 14 bases lying between them. Germline loops: CDR1 SNHLY, CDR2 FYNNEI. The CDR3 contains 14 residues. The CDR3 coding sequence is TGTGCCAGCACCGACAGCGGGACGAATCAGCCCCAGCATTTT. Protein sequence: CASTDSGTNQPQHF.

The gene calls are TRBV7-3 and TRBJ2-2; a possible D gene is TRBD1 (5 bases). This CDR3 has 16 amino acids. Trimming removed 1 base at V and 4 bases at J, with 13 bases between. Germline V gene data show CDR1 as SGHTA and CDR2 as FQGTGA. CDR3 region: CASSLKGRVATGELFF. The CDR3 nucleotides are TGTGCCAGCAGCTTAAAAGGCAGGGTCGCCACCGGGGAGCTGTTTTTT.

The chain combines TRBV5-5 with TRBJ1-5, with 8 bases aligning to TRBD1. After removal of 7 bases from V and 3 bases from J, the junction contained 9 bases not matched to a gene. There are 15 residues in the CDR3. The germline CDR1 and CDR2 sequences are SGHKS and YYEKEE (reference sequence). In DNA, the CDR3 is TGTGCCAGCGGTCAGGGGGCCCCCTTCAATCAGCCCCAGCATTTT. It yields the protein CASGQGAPFNQPQHF. Complete variable domain (other parts from reference TRBV5-5 and TRBJ1-5): DAGVTQSPTHLIKTRGQQVTLRCSPISGHKSVSWYQQVLGQGPQFIFQYYEKEERGRGNFPDRFSARQFPNYSSELNVNALLLGDSALYLCASGQGAPFNQPQHFGDGTRLSIL.

The rearrangement joins TRBV4-1 to TRBJ2-4; D perhaps matches TRBD2 (7 bases). Trimming removed 4 bases from V and 7 bases from J, with 14 bases in between. CDR1 is MGHRA, CDR2 YSYEKL, per germline. CDR3 length equals 14 residues. The DNA for the CDR3 is TGCGCCAGCAGCCGCTATGAGGGGGGGAACATTCAGTACTTC. Translation: CASSRYEGGNIQYF.

The chain couples TRBV10-3 to TRBJ2-1; D perhaps matches TRBD2 (5 bases). V was pared by 0 bases and J by 12 bases, with 24 bases between. The germline V gene has CDR1 ENHRY and CDR2 SYGVKD. This CDR3 has 17 amino acids. The CDR3, as DNA: TGTGCCATCAGTGAGTCAGGGCAGCGAGGAGCGGTACGGGGGCAGTTCTTC. It encodes CAISESGQRGAVRGQFF.

This chain joins TRBV5-8 and TRBJ2-7; D remains unclear. Trimming took 5 bases from V and 2 from J, leaving 14 bases between them. Looked up from germline, CDR1 is SGHTS and CDR2 is YDEGEE. This CDR3 has 14 residues. This CDR3 reads CASRHDTYTYEQYF. Written as DNA, the CDR3 is TGTGCCAGCAGACATGACACATACACCTACGAGCAGTACTTC.

J is TRBJ2-7 and V is TRBV15; TRBD1 agrees at 9 bases. V gave up 5 bases and J gave up 4 bases; unmatched junction bases: 3. CDR1 and CDR2 from the germline V gene are LNHNV and YYDKDF (reference sequence). This CDR3 contains 13 residues. CDR3 nucleotides: TGTGCCACCAGCGGCGACAGGGGGTACGAGCAGTACTTC. This translates into CATSGDRGYEQYF.

The genes are TRBV4-2 and TRBJ1-6, with D uncertain. Deletions cut 0 bases from V and 0 bases from J, with 9 bases between. Germline-derived CDR1 and CDR2 are LGHNA and YNFKEQ. The CDR3 contains 17 residues. Here the CDR3 reads CASSQDHASSYNSPLHF. The CDR3 DNA is TGTGCCAGCAGCCAAGATCACGCGAGCTCCTATAATTCACCCCTCCACTTT.

This chain joins TRBV7-2 and TRBJ1-1, with 8 bases that match TRBD1. CDR1 is SGHTA, CDR2 FQGNSA, per germline. The CDR3 sequence is 13 residues long. J was trimmed by 8 bases and V by 1 base; bases with no gene match: 3. CDR3 region: CASSLVGQGEAFF. The CDR3 DNA reads TGTGCCAGCAGCTTAGTCGGACAGGGAGAAGCTTTCTTT.

The chain combines TRBV27 with TRBJ1-2; no reliable D call. The germline gives CDR1 MNHEY, CDR2 SMNVEV (reference sequence). There are 16 residues in the CDR3. Trimming stripped 2 bases from V and 8 bases from J, with 21 bases between. The CDR3 sequence: CASSLAPPGGHGGYTF. The CDR3 DNA sequence: TGTGCCAGCAGTTTAGCCCCGCCAGGAGGTCATGGGGGCTACACCTTC.

The CDR3 is CASGTGGDTGELFF. CDR3 nucleotide sequence: TGTGCCAGCGGCACAGGGGGAGACACCGGGGAGCTGTTTTTT. V usage is TRBV6-1 and J usage is TRBJ2-2; 8 nucleotides agree with TRBD1. The trim removed 8 bases at V and 3 bases at J, leaving 5 bases unmatched. Per germline, CDR1 MNHNS and CDR2 SASEGT. The CDR3 is made up of 14 amino acids.

This clone came up a few times. The gene calls are TRBV27 and TRBJ1-1, with D possibly TRBD1 on 5 matching bases. This CDR3 contains 14 residues. V lost 0 bases, J lost 4 bases, and 9 bases lay in between. Germline loops: CDR1 MNHEY, CDR2 SMNVEV (reference sequence). The CDR3 region has the DNA TGTGCCAGCAGTTTATCGGGGGGGGGCACTGAAGCTTTCTTT. It codes for CASSLSGGGTEAFF.